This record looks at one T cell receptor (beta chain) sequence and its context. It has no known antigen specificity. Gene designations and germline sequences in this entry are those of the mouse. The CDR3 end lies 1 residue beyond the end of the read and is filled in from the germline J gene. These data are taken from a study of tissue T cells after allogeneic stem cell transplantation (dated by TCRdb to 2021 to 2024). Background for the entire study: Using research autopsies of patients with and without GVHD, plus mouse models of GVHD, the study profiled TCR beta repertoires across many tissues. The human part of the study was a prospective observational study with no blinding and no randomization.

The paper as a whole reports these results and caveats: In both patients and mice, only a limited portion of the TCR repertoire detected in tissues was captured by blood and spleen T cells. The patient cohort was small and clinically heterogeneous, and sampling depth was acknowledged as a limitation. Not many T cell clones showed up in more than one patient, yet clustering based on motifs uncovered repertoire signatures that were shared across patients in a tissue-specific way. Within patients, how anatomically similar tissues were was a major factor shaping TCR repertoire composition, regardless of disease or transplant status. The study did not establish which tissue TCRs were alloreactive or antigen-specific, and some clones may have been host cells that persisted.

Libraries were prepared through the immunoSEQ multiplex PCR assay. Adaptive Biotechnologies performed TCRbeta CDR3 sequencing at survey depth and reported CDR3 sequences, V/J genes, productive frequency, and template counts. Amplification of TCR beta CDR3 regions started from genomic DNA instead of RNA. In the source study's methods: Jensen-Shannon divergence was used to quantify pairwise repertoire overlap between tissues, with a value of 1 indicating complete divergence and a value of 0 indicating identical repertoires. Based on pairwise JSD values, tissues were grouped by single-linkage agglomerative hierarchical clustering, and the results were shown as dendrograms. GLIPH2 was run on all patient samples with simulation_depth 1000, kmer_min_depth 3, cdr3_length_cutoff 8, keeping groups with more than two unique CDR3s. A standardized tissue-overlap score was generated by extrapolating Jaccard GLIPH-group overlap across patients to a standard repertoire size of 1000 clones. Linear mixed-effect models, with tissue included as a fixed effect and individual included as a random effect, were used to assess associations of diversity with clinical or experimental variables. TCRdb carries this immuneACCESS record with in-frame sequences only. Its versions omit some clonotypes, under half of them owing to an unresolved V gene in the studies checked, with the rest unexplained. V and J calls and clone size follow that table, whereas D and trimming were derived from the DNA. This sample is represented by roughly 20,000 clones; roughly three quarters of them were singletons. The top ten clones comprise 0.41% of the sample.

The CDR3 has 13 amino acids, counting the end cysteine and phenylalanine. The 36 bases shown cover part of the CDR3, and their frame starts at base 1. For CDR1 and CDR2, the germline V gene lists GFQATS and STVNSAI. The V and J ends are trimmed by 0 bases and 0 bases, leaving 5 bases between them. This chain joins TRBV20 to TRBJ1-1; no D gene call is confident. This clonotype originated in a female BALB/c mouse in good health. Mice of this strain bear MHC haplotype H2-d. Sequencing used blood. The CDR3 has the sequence CGARDSANTEVFF. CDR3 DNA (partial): TGTGGTGCTAGGGACAGTGCAAACACAGAAGTCTTC.